These 32 T cell receptor beta chains share one sample of origin, sequenced in a study of immune cell composition in non-small cell lung cancer. Normal lung was sampled as far from the tumour as possible, at least 3 cm. Sequencing was performed with immunoSEQ multiplex PCR; in TCRdb, only in-frame clones are kept and a portion is missing. The table includes fewer than 20,000 clones, 70% to 85% detected once. This sample was shared with a second study, whose subject was CD4 T cells in lung cancer.

The sequencing input was non-adjacent lung tissue. The receptors here all came from a human donor with non-small cell lung cancer.

The chain couples TRBV20-1 to TRBJ2-7, with TRBD2 as a possible D gene (6 bases). In germline, CDR1 is DFQATT, CDR2 SNEGSKA (reference sequence). Deletions cut 4 bases from V and 9 bases from J, with 13 bases between. This CDR3 has 11 amino acids. CDR3 in amino acids: CSATLSGGQYF. The CDR3, as DNA: TGCAGTGCTACGCTATCCGGGGGGCAGTACTTC.

This clone has only one observation. The genes are TRBV5-1 and TRBJ2-5; 7 nucleotides line up with TRBD1. The ends lost 10 bases at V and 2 bases at J; junction bases unmatched: 8. This CDR3 contains 13 residues. Looked up from germline, CDR1 is SGHRS and CDR2 is YFSETQ. The CDR3 DNA reads TGCGCCTCAGCTAGGACAGGACAAGAGACCCAGTACTTC. It specifies CASARTGQETQYF.

V is TRBV28 and J is TRBJ1-2; D is uncertain. CDR3 length: 16 residues. Germline CDR1 MDHEN, CDR2 SYDVKM. V lost 3 bases, J lost 1 base, and 15 bases lay in between. The DNA for the CDR3 is TGTGCCAGCAGTTTGCCCTCTGCAGGCTTTAACTATGGCTACACCTTC. Protein product: CASSLPSAGFNYGYTF.

This clone showed up just a few times. The chain carries TRBV11-2 and TRBJ2-1; D gene unclear. CDR1 SGHAT and CDR2 FQNNGV come from the germline V gene. V lost 1 base, J lost 6 bases, and 19 bases lay in between. This CDR3 contains 17 residues. In nucleotides, the CDR3 is TGTGCCAGCAGCTTAGCTGCTTGGGCAGTTGTGTCCAATGAGCAGTTCTTC. Amino acids: CASSLAAWAVVSNEQFF.

V and J are TRBV19 and TRBJ2-4; a weak D match, TRBD1 (5 bases). Trimming removed 2 bases at V and 0 bases at J, with 14 bases between. This CDR3 region has 17 residues. Germline CDR1 is LNHDA and CDR2 is SQIVND (reference sequence). CDR3 sequence: CASSIPPGLLAKNIQYF. CDR3 sequence (DNA): TGTGCCAGTAGTATACCCCCAGGGCTCCTAGCCAAAAACATTCAGTACTTC.

This clone was observed a few times. The chain recombines TRBV5-1 with TRBJ2-2; D may be TRBD1 or TRBD2 (6 bases each). Germline CDR1 reads SGHRS; CDR2 reads YFSETQ. The CDR3 has 15 residues. Trimming left V 1 base short and J 4 bases short, with 11 bases between. Here the CDR3 reads CASSLLQGGTGELFF. The DNA for the CDR3 is TGCGCCAGCAGCTTGTTACAGGGAGGCACCGGGGAGCTGTTTTTT. Full variable domain (missing parts from reference TRBV5-1 and TRBJ2-2): KAGVTQTPRYLIKTRGQQVTLSCSPISGHRSVSWYQQTPGQGLQFLFEYFSETQRNKGNFPGRFSGRQFSNSRSEMNVSTLELGDSALYLCASSLLQGGTGELFFGEGSRLTVL.

This sequence joins TRBV4-3 and TRBJ2-7; 8 bases align to TRBD2. The CDR3 consists of 15 residues. Germline V gene lookup returns CDR1 LGHNA and CDR2 YSLEER. V shed 1 base, J shed 6 bases, and the junction held 8 bases outside the gene matches. The CDR3 bases are TGCGCCAGCAGCCAAGGTTTAGCGGGGCCCCTCGAGCAGTACTTC. Translated: CASSQGLAGPLEQYF.

This chain connects TRBV11-3 to TRBJ2-7; 8 bases map to TRBD1. Germline trimming cut 6 bases from V and 4 bases from J; bases unmatched to any gene: 14. The germline V gene encodes CDR1 SGHNT and CDR2 YENEEA. This CDR3 comprises 16 residues. Here the CDR3 reads CASSQNNRGRLYEQYF. As DNA, the CDR3 is TGTGCCAGCAGTCAAAATAACAGGGGGAGGTTGTACGAGCAGTACTTC.

V is TRBV14 and J is TRBJ2-3; 9 nucleotides agree with TRBD1. Trimming removed 6 bases from V and 3 bases from J; junction bases left unmatched: 7. Germline values: CDR1 SGHDN, CDR2 FVKESK. This CDR3 is built from 15 residues. CDR3 in amino acids: CASSSGTGLTDTQYF. As DNA, the CDR3 is TGTGCCAGCAGTTCGGGGACAGGGTTAACAGATACGCAGTATTTT.

This sequence joins TRBV5-1 and TRBJ1-1; possible D gene TRBD1, 6 bases. V lost 4 bases and J lost 0, with 19 bases in between. CDR3 length: 17 amino acids. CDR1 is SGHRS and CDR2 is YFSETQ in the germline V gene. The CDR3 loop reads CASSILGTPVMNTEAFF. CDR3 sequence (DNA): TGCGCCAGCAGCATCCTCGGGACACCTGTCATGAACACTGAAGCTTTCTTT.

The V and J genes are TRBV19 and TRBJ1-1, with 10 bases that match TRBD1. The J segment lost 5 bases and the V segment lost 4 bases, leaving 7 bases of the junction unmatched. The CDR3 is made up of 15 amino acids. CDR1 and CDR2 (germline): LNHDA, SQIVND (reference sequence). The CDR3 loop is CASSTGGDRGTEAFF. CDR3 sequence (DNA): TGTGCCAGTAGTACGGGCGGGGACAGGGGAACTGAAGCTTTCTTT.

V usage is TRBV10-3 and J usage is TRBJ1-2; no clear D gene. Germline V gene lookup returns CDR1 ENHRY and CDR2 SYGVKD. CDR3 size: 13 residues. V lost 2 bases, J lost 4 bases, and 8 bases lay in between. The DNA of the CDR3 is TGTGCCATCAGTGAGCCTGCTTTCTATGGCTACACCTTC. Translation: CAISEPAFYGYTF.

This clone rates as medium-sized. The chain joins TRBV6-1 to TRBJ1-2; no reliable D call. Trimming took off 6 bases at V and 6 bases at J, with 8 bases between the two ends. Germline V gene lookup returns CDR1 MNHNS and CDR2 SASEGT. The CDR3 spans 11 residues. CDR3 residues: CASRGMNGYTF. The CDR3 bases are TGTGCCAGCAGAGGAATGAATGGCTACACCTTC.

This chain uses TRBV7-7 with TRBJ2-3, with TRBD2 matching over 10 bases. Germline values: CDR1 SSHAT, CDR2 FNYEAQ (reference sequence). The CDR3 runs to 15 residues. With 5 bases clipped from V and 2 bases from J, the junction kept 4 bases outside the gene matches. This CDR3 is CASSHSGGATDTQYF. CDR3 nucleotide sequence: TGTGCCAGCAGCCACAGCGGGGGGGCCACAGATACGCAGTATTTT.

The V and J genes are TRBV11-2 and TRBJ2-5; the D gene is possibly TRBD2 (5 bases). V lost 4 bases and J lost 5, with 11 bases in between. The germline CDR1 and CDR2 sequences are SGHAT and FQNNGV. This CDR3 comprises 13 residues. CDR3 DNA: TGTGCCAGCAGCTCCCCCCCGGGGGAGACCCAGTACTTC. It translates to CASSSPPGETQYF. Full variable domain (remainder filled in from reference TRBV11-2 and TRBJ2-5): EAGVAQSPRYKIIEKRQSVAFWCNPISGHATLYWYQQILGQGPKLLIQFQNNGVVDDSQLPKDRFSAERLKGVDSTLKIQPAKLEDSAVYLCASSSPPGETQYFGPGTRLLVL.

The V gene is TRBV5-1, the J gene TRBJ1-1, with TRBD1 identical over 8 bases. Germline assignment: CDR1 SGHRS and CDR2 YFSETQ. This CDR3 spans 16 amino acids. The ends lost 3 bases at V and 1 base at J; junction bases unmatched: 8. CDR3 region: CASSSGQGFTNTEAFF. The CDR3 DNA follows: TGCGCCAGCAGCTCCGGACAGGGTTTTACGAACACTGAAGCTTTCTTT.

This chain's CDR3 is CASSYNGGEETQYF. The CDR3 nucleotides read TGTGCCAGCAGTTATAATGGCGGGGAAGAGACCCAGTACTTC. The V and J genes are TRBV6-5 and TRBJ2-5; a weak D match, TRBD2 (6 bases). There are 14 residues in the CDR3. The germline V gene has CDR1 MNHEY and CDR2 SVGAGI. The V gene lost 3 bases and the J gene lost 3 bases, with 11 bases spanning the gap.

The V and J genes are TRBV7-2 and TRBJ1-1, with D perhaps matching TRBD1 (6 bases). V gave up 4 bases and J gave up 4 bases, with 13 bases separating them. Per germline, CDR1 SGHTA and CDR2 FQGNSA. The CDR3 totals 14 residues. The CDR3 DNA is TGTGCCAGCAGCTCCAGGGGCGCGGGCACTGAAGCTTTCTTT. Its protein product is CASSSRGAGTEAFF.

The chain carries TRBV2 and TRBJ2-3, with D hard to call. The CDR3 is 17 amino acids. Trimming removed 3 bases from V and 2 bases from J, with 18 bases in between. Germline-derived CDR1 and CDR2 are SNHLY and FYNNEI. CDR3 in DNA: TGTGCCAGCAGTGAGGTTTTCTCTACCCAACTCACAGATACGCAGTATTTT. Translation gives CASSEVFSTQLTDTQYF. Complete variable domain (other parts from reference TRBV2 and TRBJ2-3): EPEVTQTPSHQVTQMGQEVILRCVPISNHLYFYWYRQILGQKVEFLVSFYNNEISEKSEIFDDQFSVERPDGSNFTLKIRSTKLEDSAMYFCASSEVFSTQLTDTQYFGPGTRLTVL.

The V gene is TRBV6-1, the J gene TRBJ1-2, with 9 bases lining up with TRBD1. V trimming: 5 bases; J trimming: 4 bases; junction bases outside the gene matches: 8. Germline V lookup: CDR1 MNHNS, CDR2 SASEGT. This CDR3 comprises 15 residues. The CDR3 loop reads CASSSWTGASYGYTF. CDR3 nucleotide sequence: TGTGCCAGCAGTTCCTGGACAGGGGCCTCCTATGGCTACACCTTC.

The table lists this clone with a count of one. The J gene is TRBJ2-2, the V gene TRBV7-2; 7 bases line up with TRBD1. The CDR3 sequence is 16 residues long. V was pared by 5 bases and J by 4 bases, with 10 bases of the junction left unmatched. Per the germline V gene, CDR1 is SGHTA and CDR2 is FQGNSA. The CDR3 here is CASSRFGQGVTGELFF. Here the CDR3 DNA reads TGTGCCAGCAGCAGGTTTGGGCAGGGGGTCACCGGGGAGCTGTTTTTT.

This chain connects TRBV5-1 to TRBJ2-1; possibly TRBD1 for D (6 bases). Germline V gene lookup returns CDR1 SGHRS and CDR2 YFSETQ. Trimming removed 1 base at V and 4 bases at J, with 9 bases between. The CDR3 spans 14 residues. The CDR3 is CASSLPTGYNEQFF. Here the CDR3 DNA reads TGCGCCAGCAGCTTGCCCACAGGGTACAATGAGCAGTTCTTC. The full variable domain, in which reference TRBV5-1 and TRBJ2-1 provide the parts outside the CDR3, is KAGVTQTPRYLIKTRGQQVTLSCSPISGHRSVSWYQQTPGQGLQFLFEYFSETQRNKGNFPGRFSGRQFSNSRSEMNVSTLELGDSALYLCASSLPTGYNEQFFGPGTRLTVL.

About this clone: Other DNA sequences in the sample encode the same CDR3. V gene TRBV2 combines with J gene TRBJ1-1; weak D call: TRBD1 (6 bases). V lost 4 bases and J lost 6, with 18 bases in between. Germline CDR1 and CDR2: SNHLY and FYNNEI. CDR3 length: 15 amino acids. CDR3 sequence (DNA): TGTGCCAGCAGTGCTGTTAACACAGGGTCGGCTGAAGCTTTCTTT. Translation: CASSAVNTGSAEAFF.

The chain employs TRBV28 and TRBJ1-2; no clear D gene. The CDR3 has 13 residues. The germline V and J ends were trimmed by 3 bases and 1 base, with 6 bases remaining between them. Germline V CDR1 and CDR2: MDHEN, SYDVKM. This CDR3 reads CASSLESNYGYTF. Written as DNA, the CDR3 is TGTGCCAGCAGTTTGGAAAGTAACTATGGCTACACCTTC.

The chain couples TRBV4-3 to TRBJ2-2; weak D call: TRBD2 (5 bases). V gave up 0 bases and J gave up 3 bases, with 11 bases separating them. Germline V gives CDR1 LGHNA, CDR2 YSLEER. CDR3 length: 16 amino acids. Here the CDR3 DNA reads TGCGCCAGCAGCCAAGATAATTACGGGGACACCGGGGAGCTGTTTTTT. This translates into CASSQDNYGDTGELFF.

CDR3 sequence: CASSVRGFNEKLFF. The CDR3 DNA is TGTGCCAGCAGCGTACGAGGATTTAATGAAAAACTGTTTTTT. The chain recombines TRBV7-8 with TRBJ1-4; D unclear. The V end lost 5 bases, the J end lost 4 bases, and 11 bases lay between the germline ends. Germline assignment: CDR1 SGHVS and CDR2 FQNEAQ. The CDR3 sequence is 14 residues long. Full variable domain (remainder filled in from reference TRBV7-8 and TRBJ1-4): GAGVSQSPRYKVAKRGQDVALRCDPISGHVSLFWYQQALGQGPEFLTYFQNEAQLDKSGLPSDRFFAERPEGSVSTLKIQRTQQEDSAVYLCASSVRGFNEKLFFGSGTQLSVL.

The rearrangement joins TRBV6-1 to TRBJ1-2; TRBD1 might be the D (5 bases). The germline V gene has CDR1 MNHNS and CDR2 SASEGT. This CDR3 region has 14 residues. Trimming removed 7 bases from V and 8 bases from J, with 20 bases in between. CDR3 amino acids: CASNPDQGVGGYTF. CDR3 bases: TGTGCCAGCAACCCCGATCAGGGTGTTGGGGGCTACACCTTC.

This rearrangement joins TRBV4-3 to TRBJ2-1; D ambiguous. Germline loops: CDR1 LGHNA, CDR2 YSLEER. CDR3 length: 13 residues. Trimming shortened V by 0 bases and J by 8 bases, and 8 bases separated the two germline ends. The CDR3 nucleotides are TGCGCCAGCAGCCAAGAAATGGGCCATGAGCAGTTCTTC. Amino acid sequence: CASSQEMGHEQFF.

The chain carries TRBV19 and TRBJ2-1; a weak D match, TRBD1 (6 bases). Trimming stripped 6 bases from V and 8 bases from J, with 8 bases between. The CDR3 runs to 11 residues. Germline assignment: CDR1 LNHDA and CDR2 SQIVND (reference sequence). CDR3 protein: CASRDSHEQFF. The CDR3 DNA sequence: TGTGCCAGTAGGGACAGCCATGAGCAGTTCTTC.

This clone showed up just once. The rearrangement links TRBV30 to TRBJ1-4, with 9 bases aligning to TRBD1. The CDR3 is 17 amino acids. Germline CDR1 and CDR2: GTSNPN and SVGIG (reference sequence). The V and J ends lost 2 bases and 8 bases, in that order; junction bases with no gene match: 15. CDR3 sequence (DNA): TGTGCCTGGAGTTTACAGCCGGGACAGGGAATCCGGGAAAAACTGTTTTTT. It yields the protein CAWSLQPGQGIREKLFF.

This chain joins TRBV6-5 and TRBJ1-2, with TRBD1 matching 9 bases. The CDR3 runs 14 residues. J lost 4 bases, V lost 6 bases, and 6 bases had no gene match. The germline gives CDR1 MNHEY, CDR2 SVGAGI. As DNA, the CDR3 is TGTGCCAGCAGGGTGGACAGGGGAAGCTATGGCTACACCTTC. Amino acids: CASRVDRGSYGYTF.

The chain uses TRBV19 and TRBJ2-7; D is possibly TRBD2 (5 bases). Germline CDR1 LNHDA, CDR2 SQIVND (reference sequence). CDR3 length: 13 amino acids. Trimming removed 7 bases from V and 3 bases from J, with 13 bases in between. The CDR3 DNA is TGTGCCAGTAATGAGGGCCCGTACTACGAGCAGTACTTC. Amino acid sequence: CASNEGPYYEQYF.